The clone carrying this T cell receptor beta chain was picked up many times. Researchers prepared the TCRbeta library using unique molecular identifiers, the study reports. TCRdb called the PCR reads again in MiXCR, with one record for every CDR3 protein. The repertoire consists of under 300,000 distinct CDR3 sequences, with 9.7% occurring once and the leading ten covering roughly 5.1%. This sample was included in a study of T-cell reconstitution after alpha-beta-depleted transplantation in children. This CDR3 spans 14 amino acids. Germline-derived CDR1 and CDR2 are SGDLS and YYNGEE. V lost 3 bases to trimming and J lost 6 bases, with 15 bases between them.

The sequencing used PBMCs from the stem cell graft donor, collected from the stem cell graft. This chain links TRBV9 with TRBJ1-2; D may be TRBD1 (6 bases). The TCR sequence derives from a human donor who donated a stem cell graft to a child with SCID. Here the CDR3 DNA reads TGTGCCAGCAGCGAAAGGGGGGGGCGAGATGGCTACACCTTC. Protein product: CASSERGGRDGYTF.